This T cell receptor (beta chain) is from a study of blood T cell repertoires in COVID-19 (dated by TCRdb to 2020 to 2021). With respect to the entire study: Samples from collaborators originated in the United States, Italy and Spain and spanned both the acute and convalescent phases of COVID-19. The prospective study material was composed of cDNA or gDNA derived from T cells, B-cell-depleted T cells, or PBMCs. Deeply sampled blood TCRbeta repertoires from subjects exposed to, actively infected with, or recovered from COVID-19 were included in the dataset. A freely available public database, intended as a resource for researchers studying the immune response to SARS-CoV-2, is where the repertoires were released. The samples were drawn from two sources: the first 160 participants of the ongoing ImmuneRACE study, and 1,254 subjects contributed by 6 global collaborators. Sample metadata almost always included a de-identified subject ID, COVID-19 status, age in years and sex. Where available, HLA class I and class II types were taken from metadata supplied by the sample provider and were not determined by assay-based typing.

TCRbeta CDR3 regions were amplified from genomic DNA using the immunoSEQ Assay, a bias-controlled multiplex PCR. On the authors' methods: The number of nucleated cells in each sample was estimated by amplification of reference gene primers within the assay. To quantify the absolute abundance of each unique TCRbeta CDR3 rearrangement, sequence reads were collapsed and filtered. For each sample, productive Simpson clonality was calculated as the square root of Simpson's diversity index over productive rearrangements. The clones in this table, taken by TCRdb from immuneACCESS, are in-frame only. Not every clone is retained; where verified, under half of the shortfall comes from an unresolved V gene, and the cause of the rest is unknown. V and J calls and clone size are those listed in that table; D and trimming were worked out from the DNA. The sample table shows a few hundred thousand clones, and 80% to 90% are seen once. The biggest ten clones account for about 12% of the sample.

Regarding this clone: The antigen this receptor binds is unknown. Nothing much larger sits one base from this clone, and base qualities are not available.

Trimming costs V 4 bases and J 5 bases, and their ends lie 15 bases apart. From the germline V gene, CDR1 is SGHTA and CDR2 is FQGNSA. From the cysteine through the phenylalanine, the CDR3 covers 15 amino acids. Kept here is only the CDR3 DNA, which spans 45 bases and is read in frame from base 1. Broader findings and caveats from the paper: How much clinical and demographic metadata was included differed by source and by participant, and the metadata was provided uncurated.

Collaborating institutions collected whole blood in K2EDTA tubes following their own protocols. For TCRbeta analysis, collaborators shipped samples as frozen whole blood, isolated PBMCs, or DNA extracted from either of those sample types. The TCR comes from a human donor in a cohort sampled during active COVID-19. The chain couples TRBV7-2 to TRBJ2-1; matching of 7 bases hints at TRBD2 as the D gene. Material for sequencing was peripheral blood. The DNA reads as follows: TGTGCCAGCAGCTCCGTGCGGGGGCAAAACAATGAGCAGTTCTTC. It translates as CASSSVRGQNNEQFF.